The sequence of this TCR beta chain was determined in a study of OX40 agonist ivuxolimab in advanced cancers. Regarding the research as a whole: Ivuxolimab, which targeted the costimulatory receptor OX40 (CD134), was an agonistic, fully human IgG2 monoclonal antibody. Intravenous ivuxolimab was administered to patients every 2 weeks at six dose levels: 0.01, 0.1, 0.3, 1.5, 3 and 10 mg/kg. Of the approximately 54 dose-escalation patients, hepatocellular carcinoma was present in some 19, melanoma in some 15, renal cell carcinoma in 9 and head and neck cancer in 9. A male proportion of roughly 80% and a mean age of 60 years, ranging from 23 to 79, were recorded for the dose-escalation cohort. Prior anti-PD-1, anti-PD-L1 or anti-CTLA-4 therapy was permitted, and checkpoint inhibitors had been received by more than 35% of dose-escalation patients. Partial responses occurred in three dose-escalation patients, of whom one had hepatocellular carcinoma and two had cutaneous melanoma. The point of sequencing TCRbeta in the periphery was to test whether ivuxolimab changed TCR sequence diversity and drove clonal T-cell expansion. The paper covers the monotherapy dose-escalation part of the phase I ivuxolimab trial, which included N ≈ 57 patients. Results and caveats for the whole study, not just this receptor: Clonal expansion of both CD4+ and CD8+ blood T cells was observed from baseline to week 6 at doses 0.1 to 3.0 mg/kg. Antigen specificity was not determined for the clonally expanded peripheral T cells. Low levels of normalized T-cell clonal expansion were also seen in some patients who did not respond. In the 0.1-3.0 mg/kg groups, partial responders had among the lowest normalized peripheral clonal expansion, particularly in CD8+ T cells. After ivuxolimab, CD8+ T cells had more expanded clones than CD4+ T cells on average.

Notes on this clone: There is no known antigen for this receptor. No base qualities exist here, and no much larger clone lies one base off it.

Genomic DNA was isolated from the sorted cells so that the TCRbeta CDR3 region could be sequenced. TCRbeta CDR3 regions were sequenced using the immunoSEQ Assay. In TCRdb, the immuneACCESS table is reduced to in-frame sequences with V and J assigned. These tables do not hold every clone; where another copy was compared, an unresolved V gene accounts for under half, and the others remain unexplained. This sample holds approximately 63,000 clones; about nine tenths were observed only once. The ten largest make up approximately 1.1% of the sample. Patients with autoimmune disease history or receiving systemic immunosuppression were excluded from the trial. Peripheral blood for TCR sequencing was collected from all dose cohorts at baseline, on cycle 4 day 1, and on cycle 7 day 1. Samples came from an open-label, multicenter, first-in-human phase I dose-escalation trial of ivuxolimab. Adults with locally advanced or metastatic head and neck squamous cell, hepatocellular, melanoma or renal cell carcinoma were enrolled in the trial. Before TCR sequencing, CD4+ and CD8+ T cells were separately sorted from peripheral blood.

The CDR3 covers 12 residues, taking in both the cysteine and the phenylalanine. The only DNA kept is the CDR3, 36 bases in frame from the first base. Cut back by 5 bases and 6 bases, the V and J ends lie 7 bases apart. Based on the germline V gene, the CDR1 and CDR2 sequences are SGHTA and FQGTGA. Sequences were derived from CD4+ or CD8+ T cells sorted from blood, sampled in a trial of the OX40 agonist ivuxolimab. This clonotype was sampled from an adult with an advanced solid tumor such as melanoma, head and neck, liver or kidney cancer. In this chain, TRBV7-3 is recombined with TRBJ2-2; no D gene call is confident. At the DNA level, the sequence is TGTGCCAGCAGCAATCCTCCCGGGGAGCTGTTTTTT. Translated, this gives CASSNPPGELFF. Extended through the reference TRBV7-3 and TRBJ2-2 proteins, this CDR3 yields the full variable domain: GAGVSQTPSNKVTEKGKYVELRCDPISGHTALYWYRQSLGQGPEFLIYFQGTGAADDSGLPNDRFFAVRPEGSVSTLKIQRTERGDSAVYLCASSNPPGELFFGEGSRLTVL.